These T cell receptor beta chains were read from a single sample in a study of CD8+ T cells in alopecia areata. The method was immunoSEQ multiplex PCR; TCRdb's version includes in-frame clones alone and lacks a portion of them. The repertoire holds over 60,000 clones, roughly 50% seen once, with roughly 20% in the top ten. The source material was CD8+ T cells sorted from blood, sampled at approximately week 36, from a patient treated with tofacitinib. These receptors were taken from a human donor with alopecia areata. Each CDR3 is given without its conserved first and last residue. Each record gives: J gene, CDR3 length, V gene, CDR3 protein.

TRBJ1-1 11 TRBV7-9 ASSLGLHTEAF
TRBJ2-5 13 TRBV27 ASSTRTGPGETQY
TRBJ2-1 12 TRBV30 AWSGTPSFNEQF
TRBJ2-7 12 TRBV29-1 SVEFAGNPYEQY
TRBJ2-2 11 TRBV7-2 ASSLGRSGELF
TRBJ1-5 12 TRBV9 ASSLTGADQPQH
TRBJ2-3 13 TRBV7-2 ASSSRPGRTDTQY
TRBJ2-2 14 TRBV4-3 ASSLLAGVDTGELF
TRBJ2-1 17 TRBV5-1 ASSPRSQNPLAGPNEQF
TRBJ2-3 13 TRBV6-5 ASSYSGLATDTQY
TRBJ1-5 17 TRBV27 ASSFGPYREKDSNQPQH
TRBJ1-1 11 TRBV19 ASSIQGDTEAF
TRBJ2-7 13 TRBV4-1 ASSQEGRSSYEQY
TRBJ2-7 13 TRBV29-1 SVVWSGFTGGEQY
TRBJ2-7 10 TRBV29-1 SVGTGEVGQY
TRBJ2-1 11 TRBV19 ASSIGLGSEQF
TRBJ1-2 11 TRBV27 ASSLNPSYGYT